Here is one T cell receptor (beta chain) with its context. What it binds is unknown. The data were produced by immunoSEQ multiplex PCR, yet TCRdb's version contains in-frame clones alone and is incomplete. The data hold roughly 63,000 clones, with about 89% observed a single time. This sample was included in a study of OX40 agonist ivuxolimab in advanced cancers. Study-wide results and limits: Certain nonresponding patients likewise had low normalized T-cell clonal expansion. CD8+ T cells averaged more expanded clones than CD4+.

V was cut by 7 bases and J by 1 base, with 11 bases left in between. The CDR3 totals 13 residues. Germline-derived CDR1 and CDR2 are SQVTM and ANQGSEA. The chain uses TRBV29-1 and TRBJ2-1; no reliable D call. Material: CD4+ or CD8+ T cells sorted from blood, obtained in a trial of the OX40 agonist ivuxolimab. The clonotype originates from an adult with an advanced solid tumor such as melanoma, head and neck, liver or kidney cancer. The CDR3 spells CSASAVSYNEQFF. The CDR3 DNA is TGCAGCGCAAGTGCCGTGTCCTACAATGAGCAGTTCTTC.